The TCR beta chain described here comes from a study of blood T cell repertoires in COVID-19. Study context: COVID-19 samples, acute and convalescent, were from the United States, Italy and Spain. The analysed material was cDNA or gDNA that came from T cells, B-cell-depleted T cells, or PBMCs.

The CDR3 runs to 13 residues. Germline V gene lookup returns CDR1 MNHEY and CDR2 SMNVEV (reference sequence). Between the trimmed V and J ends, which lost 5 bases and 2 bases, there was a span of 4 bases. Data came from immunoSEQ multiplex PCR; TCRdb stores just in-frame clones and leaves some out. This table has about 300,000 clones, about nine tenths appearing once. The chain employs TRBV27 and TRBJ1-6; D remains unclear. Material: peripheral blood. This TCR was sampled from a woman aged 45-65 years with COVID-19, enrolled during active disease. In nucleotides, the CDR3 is TGTGCCAGCAGTCCCGCCTATAATTCACCCCTCCACTTT. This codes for CASSPAYNSPLHF.